This paragraph reports one T cell receptor (beta chain). The target antigen is unknown. The data were taken from a study of cytomegalovirus exposure and HLA in healthy donors. Overall study findings and caveats: Roughly 170 TCR beta chains were listed as cytomegalovirus-associated. With later analysis, a missense DCLRE1C variant became linked to TCR beta V- and J-gene trimming. The productive fraction for most TCR beta V segments was about 87% or about 30% in an earlier analysis. In vitro assays verified that a few CMV-associated chains recognized CMV antigens specifically.

Both 60 Vbeta primers and 13 Jbeta primers went into the PCR. Repertoires were generated with immunoSEQ multiplex PCR, while TCRdb's copy carries only in-frame clones and drops some. Of around 150,000 clones in the sample, 82% were seen once. Germline-derived CDR1 and CDR2 are SNHLY and FYNNEI. Trimming took off 4 bases at V and 5 bases at J, with 9 bases between the two ends. The length of the CDR3 is 13 residues. The source is a girl aged 5-17 years in good health and CMV-seropositive. The rearrangement joins TRBV2 to TRBJ2-1, with D possibly TRBD1 on 5 matching bases. The material sequenced was PBMCs. CDR3 residues: CASSGEQDNEQFF. CDR3 nucleotides: TGTGCCAGCAGTGGAGAACAGGACAATGAGCAGTTCTTC.